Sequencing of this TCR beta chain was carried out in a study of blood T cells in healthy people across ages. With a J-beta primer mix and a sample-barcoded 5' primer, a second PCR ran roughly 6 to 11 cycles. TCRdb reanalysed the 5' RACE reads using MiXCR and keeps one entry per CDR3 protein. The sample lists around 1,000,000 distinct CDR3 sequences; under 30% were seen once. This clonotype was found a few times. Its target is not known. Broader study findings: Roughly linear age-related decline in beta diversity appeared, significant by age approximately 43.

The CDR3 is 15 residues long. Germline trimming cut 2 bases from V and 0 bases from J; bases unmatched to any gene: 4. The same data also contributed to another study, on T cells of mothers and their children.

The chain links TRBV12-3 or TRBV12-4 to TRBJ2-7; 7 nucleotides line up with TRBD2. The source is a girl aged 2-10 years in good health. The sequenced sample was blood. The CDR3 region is CASSLRGDFSYEQYF. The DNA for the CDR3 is TGTGCCAGCAGTTTACGGGGGGATTTCTCCTACGAGCAGTACTTC.